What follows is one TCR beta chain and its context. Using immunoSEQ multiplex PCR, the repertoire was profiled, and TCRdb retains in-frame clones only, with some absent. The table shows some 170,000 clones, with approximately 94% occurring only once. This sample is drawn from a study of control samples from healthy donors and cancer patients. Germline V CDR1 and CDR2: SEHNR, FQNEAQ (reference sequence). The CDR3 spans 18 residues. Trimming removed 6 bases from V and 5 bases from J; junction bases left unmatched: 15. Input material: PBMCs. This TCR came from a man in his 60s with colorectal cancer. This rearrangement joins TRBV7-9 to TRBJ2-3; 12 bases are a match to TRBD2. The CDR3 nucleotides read TGTGCCAGCAGACCTTTTCGGGTAACTAGCGGGGGGTTAGATACGCAGTATTTT. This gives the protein CASRPFRVTSGGLDTQYF.